This T cell receptor beta chain was observed in a study of cytomegalovirus exposure and HLA in healthy donors. Study-level results: The classifier reportedly diagnosed cytomegalovirus status with high specificity and sensitivity. Later, an analysis found that TCR clusters from the first cohort tended to co-occur in the 95 to 150 validation repertoires. Rare TCR sequences dominated, though some public TCRs recurred in many donors.

The donors were in the roughly 130-subject validation cohort, distinct from the 666-subject first cohort. Turning to this clone: Its antigen is not identified.

Method: immunoSEQ multiplex PCR; TCRdb's copy keeps in-frame clones and lacks some. The table lists 100,000 to 150,000 clones, roughly 90% of them singletons. The CDR3 is made up of 14 amino acids. Germline V gene lookup returns CDR1 MNHEY and CDR2 SMNVEV (reference sequence). V was pared by 6 bases and J by 5 bases, with 13 bases between. The sample comprised PBMCs. The clonotype was recovered from a young woman in good health and CMV-seronegative. V is TRBV27 and J is TRBJ1-4; TRBD1 might be the D (6 bases). Here the CDR3 reads CASSRRDTNEKLFF. DNA for the CDR3: TGTGCCAGCAGCCGCCGGGACACGAATGAAAAACTGTTTTTT.